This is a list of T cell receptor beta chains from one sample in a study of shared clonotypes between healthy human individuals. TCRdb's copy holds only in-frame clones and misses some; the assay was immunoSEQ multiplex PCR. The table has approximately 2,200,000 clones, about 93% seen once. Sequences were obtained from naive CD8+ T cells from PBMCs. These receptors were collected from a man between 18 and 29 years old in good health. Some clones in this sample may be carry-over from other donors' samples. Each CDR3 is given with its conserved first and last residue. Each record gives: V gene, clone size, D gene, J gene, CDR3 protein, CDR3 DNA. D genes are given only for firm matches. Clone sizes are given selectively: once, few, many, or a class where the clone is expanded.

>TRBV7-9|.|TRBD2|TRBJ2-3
CASSPAGVSTDTQYF
TGTGCCAGCAGCCCAGCGGGAGTGAGCACAGATACGCAGTATTTT
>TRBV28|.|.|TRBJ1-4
CASSPAINEKLFF
TGTGCCAGCAGCCCAGCCATCAATGAAAAACTGTTTTTT
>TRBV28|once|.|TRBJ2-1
CASSFPGPGEQFF
TGTGCCAGCAGTTTTCCGGGCCCCGGTGAGCAGTTCTTC
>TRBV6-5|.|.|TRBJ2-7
CASSLTGVREQYF
TGTGCCAGCAGTTTGACCGGGGTGAGGGAGCAGTACTTC
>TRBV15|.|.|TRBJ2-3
CATSRDPAGSTDTQYF
TGTGCCACCAGCAGAGACCCCGCGGGCAGCACAGATACGCAGTATTTT
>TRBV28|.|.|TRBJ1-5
CASSLRRGSNQPQHF
TGTGCCAGCAGTTTAAGGCGGGGGAGCAATCAGCCCCAGCATTTT
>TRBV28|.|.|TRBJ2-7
CASSSIGQGSYEQYF
TGTGCCAGCAGTTCCATAGGGCAGGGCTCCTACGAGCAGTACTTC
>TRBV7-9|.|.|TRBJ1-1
CASSGDGGYTEAFF
TGTGCCAGCAGCGGTGACGGGGGCTACACTGAAGCTTTCTTT
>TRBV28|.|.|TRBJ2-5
CASRQRGETQYF
TGTGCCAGCCGACAGCGCGGGGAGACCCAGTACTTC
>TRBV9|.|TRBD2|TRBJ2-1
CASSAGLAGGNEQFF
TGTGCCAGCAGCGCGGGGCTAGCGGGAGGCAATGAGCAGTTCTTC
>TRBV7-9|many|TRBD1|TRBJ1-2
CASSSPDRPKDYGYTF
TGTGCCAGCAGCTCCCCGGACAGGCCAAAGGACTATGGCTACACCTTC
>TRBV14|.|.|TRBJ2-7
CASSQETWDEQGIAYEQYF
TGTGCCAGCAGCCAAGAGACTTGGGATGAACAGGGAATCGCCTACGAGCAGTACTTC
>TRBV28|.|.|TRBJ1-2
CASSVAGFGAYGYTF
TGTGCCAGCAGTGTCGCTGGGTTCGGGGCTTATGGCTACACCTTC
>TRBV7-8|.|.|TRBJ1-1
CASSKTRGTEAFF
TGTGCCAGCAGCAAAACCAGGGGCACTGAAGCTTTCTTT
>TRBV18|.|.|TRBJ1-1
CASSPGRSNTEAFF
TGTGCCAGCTCACCAGGGCGGTCGAACACTGAAGCTTTCTTT
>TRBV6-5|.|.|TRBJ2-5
CASSYSRWLEGGTQYF
TGTGCCAGCAGTTACTCGCGGTGGCTCGAGGGAGGGACCCAGTACTTC
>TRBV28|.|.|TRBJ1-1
CASSHRAHNMNTEAFF
TGTGCCAGCAGTCACAGAGCCCATAACATGAACACTGAAGCTTTCTTT
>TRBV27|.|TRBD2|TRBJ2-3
CASSHRLAGADTQYF
TGTGCCAGCAGTCACCGACTAGCGGGAGCAGATACGCAGTATTTT
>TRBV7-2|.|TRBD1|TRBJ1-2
CASSLVPTGGDYTF
TGTGCCAGCAGCTTAGTCCCGACAGGGGGCGACTACACCTTC
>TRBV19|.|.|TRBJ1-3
CASSIDRGKGSGNTIYF
TGTGCCAGTAGTATAGATCGAGGAAAAGGTTCTGGAAACACCATATATTTT
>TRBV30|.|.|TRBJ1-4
CAWSPLQGRGAGGEKLFF
TGTGCCTGGAGTCCCCTCCAGGGTAGGGGCGCGGGCGGTGAAAAACTGTTTTTT
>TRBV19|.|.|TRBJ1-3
CASSTRTGTVGNTIYF
TGTGCCAGTAGTACCCGCACCGGGACGGTTGGAAACACCATATATTTT
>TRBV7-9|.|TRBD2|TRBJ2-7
CASANPEGLAVPEQYF
TGTGCCAGCGCCAACCCCGAGGGACTAGCGGTACCCGAGCAGTACTTC
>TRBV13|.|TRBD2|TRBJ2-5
CASMRGAEETQYF
TGTGCCAGCATGCGGGGGGCTGAAGAGACCCAGTACTTC
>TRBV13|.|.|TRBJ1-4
CASSLRATNEKLFF
TGTGCCAGCAGCTTACGTGCAACTAATGAAAAACTGTTTTTT
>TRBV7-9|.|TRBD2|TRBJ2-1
CASSGTSGSNEQFF
TGTGCCAGCAGCGGGACTAGCGGGAGTAATGAGCAGTTCTTC
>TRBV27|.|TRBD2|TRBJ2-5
CASSLFYSGRGTQYF
TGTGCCAGCAGTTTATTTTATAGCGGGAGGGGGACCCAGTACTTC
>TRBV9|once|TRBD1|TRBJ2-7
CASSANPTGAEQYF
TGTGCCAGCAGCGCCAACCCGACAGGGGCCGAGCAGTACTTC
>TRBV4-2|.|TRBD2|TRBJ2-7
CASSQDPGGGSYEQYF
TGTGCCAGCAGCCAAGACCCGGGGGGGGGATCCTACGAGCAGTACTTC
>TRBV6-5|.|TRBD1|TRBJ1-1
CASRGQNLNTEAFF
TGTGCCAGCAGGGGACAGAACTTGAACACTGAAGCTTTCTTT
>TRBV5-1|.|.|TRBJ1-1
CASSSRTGTEAFF
TGCGCCAGCAGCAGCCGGACGGGCACTGAAGCTTTCTTT
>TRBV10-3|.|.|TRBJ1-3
CAISESQVPGVHTIYF
TGTGCCATCAGTGAGTCGCAGGTCCCAGGGGTCCACACCATATATTTT
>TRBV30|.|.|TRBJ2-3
CALPNNCADTQYF
TGTGCCCTACCTAACAATTGCGCAGATACGCAGTATTTT
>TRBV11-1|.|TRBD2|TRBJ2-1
CASSLNPGLEHIHNEQFF
TGTGCCAGCAGTCTAAATCCGGGACTAGAGCACATTCACAATGAGCAGTTCTTC
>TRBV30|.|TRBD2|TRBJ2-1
CAWETSGTYNEQFF
TGTGCCTGGGAGACTAGCGGGACCTACAATGAGCAGTTCTTC
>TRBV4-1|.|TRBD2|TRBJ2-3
CASSWYAGGSTDTQYF
TGCGCCAGCAGCTGGTATGCGGGAGGAAGCACAGATACGCAGTATTTT
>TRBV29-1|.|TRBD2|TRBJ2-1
CRVAGGLYSEQFF
TGCAGAGTAGCGGGAGGGCTCTACAGCGAGCAGTTCTTC
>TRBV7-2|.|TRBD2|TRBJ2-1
CASGEGLAGGSYNEQFF
TGTGCCAGCGGCGAAGGACTAGCGGGAGGGTCATACAATGAGCAGTTCTTC
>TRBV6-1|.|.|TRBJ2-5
CASSERQKETQYF
TGTGCCAGCAGTGAGAGGCAGAAAGAGACCCAGTACTTC
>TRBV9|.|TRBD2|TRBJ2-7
CASSVFSGSPTEQYF
TGTGCCAGCAGCGTGTTTAGCGGGTCCCCTACCGAGCAGTACTTC
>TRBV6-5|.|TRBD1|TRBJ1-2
CASSSPGQGSYGYTF
TGTGCCAGCAGTTCTCCAGGACAGGGCAGCTATGGCTACACCTTC
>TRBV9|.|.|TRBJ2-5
CASSPRGVTQYF
TGTGCCAGCAGCCCCCGGGGAGTGACCCAGTACTTC
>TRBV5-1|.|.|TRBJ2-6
CASSPTSAANVLTF
TGCGCCAGCAGCCCCACCTCTGCGGCCAACGTCCTGACTTTC
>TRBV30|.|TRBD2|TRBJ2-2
CACTSGANTGELFF
TGTGCCTGCACTAGCGGGGCAAACACCGGGGAGCTGTTTTTT
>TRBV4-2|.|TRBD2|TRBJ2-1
CASTQEGGLAGGPQFF
TGTGCCAGCACCCAAGAAGGAGGGCTAGCGGGAGGGCCCCAGTTCTTC
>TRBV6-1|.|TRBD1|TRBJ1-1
CASRSGQHTEAFF
TGTGCCAGCAGGTCGGGACAGCACACTGAAGCTTTCTTT
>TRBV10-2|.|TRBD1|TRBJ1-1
CASTRDRANTEAFF
TGCGCCAGCACCCGGGACAGGGCGAACACTGAAGCTTTCTTT